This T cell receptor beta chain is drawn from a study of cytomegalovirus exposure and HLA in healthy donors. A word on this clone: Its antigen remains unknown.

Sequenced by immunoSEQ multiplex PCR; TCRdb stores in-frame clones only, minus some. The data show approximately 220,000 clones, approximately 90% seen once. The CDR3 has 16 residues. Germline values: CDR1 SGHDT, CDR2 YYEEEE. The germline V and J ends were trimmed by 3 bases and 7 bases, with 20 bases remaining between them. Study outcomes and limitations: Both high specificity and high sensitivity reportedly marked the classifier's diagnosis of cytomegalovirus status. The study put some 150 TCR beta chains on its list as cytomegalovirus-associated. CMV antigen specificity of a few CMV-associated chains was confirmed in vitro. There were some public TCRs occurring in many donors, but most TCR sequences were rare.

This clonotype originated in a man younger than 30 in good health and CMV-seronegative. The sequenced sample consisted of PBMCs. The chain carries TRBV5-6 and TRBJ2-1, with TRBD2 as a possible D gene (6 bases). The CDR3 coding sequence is TGTGCCAGCAGCTCGTTACTCGAGACTAGTTGGAATGAGCAGTTCTTC. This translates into CASSSLLETSWNEQFF.